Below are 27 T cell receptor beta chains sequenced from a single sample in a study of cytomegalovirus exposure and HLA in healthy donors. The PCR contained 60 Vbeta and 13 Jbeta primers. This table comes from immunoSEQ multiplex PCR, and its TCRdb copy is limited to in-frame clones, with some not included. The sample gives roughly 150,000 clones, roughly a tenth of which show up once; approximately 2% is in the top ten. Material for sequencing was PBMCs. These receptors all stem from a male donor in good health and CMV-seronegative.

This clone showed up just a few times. The CDR3 region is CAISGSVGLSGSGYEQYF. Written as DNA, the CDR3 is TGTGCCATCAGTGGTTCAGTGGGGTTAAGCGGGAGTGGCTACGAGCAGTACTTC. This sequence joins TRBV10-3 and TRBJ2-7, with 8 nucleotides matching TRBD2. Germline lookup yields CDR1 ENHRY and CDR2 SYGVKD. This CDR3 region has 18 residues. V was pared by 4 bases and J by 3 bases, with 17 bases of the junction left unmatched.

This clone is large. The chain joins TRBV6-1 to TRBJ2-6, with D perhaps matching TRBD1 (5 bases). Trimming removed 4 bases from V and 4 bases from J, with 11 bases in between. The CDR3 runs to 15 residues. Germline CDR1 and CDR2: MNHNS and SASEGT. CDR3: CASSVDSTGANVLTF. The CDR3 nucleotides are TGTGCCAGCAGTGTCGACAGTACCGGGGCCAACGTCCTGACTTTC.

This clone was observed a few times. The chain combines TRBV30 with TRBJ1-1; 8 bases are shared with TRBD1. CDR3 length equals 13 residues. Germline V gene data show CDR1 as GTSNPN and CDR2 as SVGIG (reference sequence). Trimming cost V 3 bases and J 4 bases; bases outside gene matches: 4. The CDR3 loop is CAWRATGGTEAFF. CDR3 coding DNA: TGTGCCTGGAGAGCCACAGGGGGCACTGAAGCTTTCTTT.

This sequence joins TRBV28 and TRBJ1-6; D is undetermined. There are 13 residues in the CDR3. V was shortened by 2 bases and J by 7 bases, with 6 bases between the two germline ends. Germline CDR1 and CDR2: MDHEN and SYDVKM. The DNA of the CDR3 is TGTGCCAGCAGTTTAAACGCGAATTCACCCCTCCACTTT. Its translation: CASSLNANSPLHF.

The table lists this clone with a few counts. CDR3 sequence reads: CASSFGTGELFF. Written as DNA, the CDR3 is TGTGCCAGCAGTTTCGGTACCGGGGAGCTGTTTTTT. The chain employs TRBV28 and TRBJ2-2, with D unclear. The V gene lost 3 bases and the J gene lost 5 bases, with 4 bases spanning the gap. Germline V lookup: CDR1 MDHEN, CDR2 SYDVKM. This CDR3 has 12 amino acids.

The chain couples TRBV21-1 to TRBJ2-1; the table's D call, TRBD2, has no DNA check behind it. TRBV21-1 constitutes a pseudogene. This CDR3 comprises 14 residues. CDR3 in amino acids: CASIVSVSYNEQFF. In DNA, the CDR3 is TGTGCCAGCATCGTGAGTGTCTCCTACAATGAGCAGTTCTTC.

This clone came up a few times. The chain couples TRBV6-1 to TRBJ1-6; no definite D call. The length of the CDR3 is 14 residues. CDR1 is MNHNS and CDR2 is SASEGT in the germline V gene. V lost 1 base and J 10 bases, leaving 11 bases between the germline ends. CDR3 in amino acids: CASSEVVEKSPLHF. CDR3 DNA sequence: TGTGCCAGCAGTGAAGTAGTTGAGAAATCACCCCTCCACTTT.

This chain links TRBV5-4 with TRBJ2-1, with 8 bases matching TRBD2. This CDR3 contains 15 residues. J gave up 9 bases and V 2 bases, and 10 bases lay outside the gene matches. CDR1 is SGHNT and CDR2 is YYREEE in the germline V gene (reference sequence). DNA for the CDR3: TGTGCCAGCAGCTTATCGGGGGGGGCCGCGATTGAGCAGTTCTTC. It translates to CASSLSGGAAIEQFF.

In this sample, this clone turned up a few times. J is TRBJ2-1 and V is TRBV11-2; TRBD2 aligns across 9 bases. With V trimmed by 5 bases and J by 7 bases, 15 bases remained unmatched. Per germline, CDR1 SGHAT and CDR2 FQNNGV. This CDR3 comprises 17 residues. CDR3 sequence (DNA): TGTGCCAGCAGCCCCAACCTCCGCGGGGGGGCGGTAAATGAGCAGTTCTTC. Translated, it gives CASSPNLRGGAVNEQFF.

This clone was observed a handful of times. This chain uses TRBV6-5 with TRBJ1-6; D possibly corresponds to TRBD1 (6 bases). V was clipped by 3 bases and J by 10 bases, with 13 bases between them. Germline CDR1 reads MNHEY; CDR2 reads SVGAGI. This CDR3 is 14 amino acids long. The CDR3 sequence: CASSYTTGSSPLHF. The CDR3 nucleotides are TGTGCCAGCAGTTATACTACAGGGAGCTCACCCCTCCACTTT.

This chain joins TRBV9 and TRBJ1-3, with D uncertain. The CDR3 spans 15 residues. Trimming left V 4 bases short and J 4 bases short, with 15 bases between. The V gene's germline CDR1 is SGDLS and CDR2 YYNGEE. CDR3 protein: CASSRRQSSGNTIYF. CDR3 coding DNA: TGTGCCAGCAGCAGGAGGCAGTCCTCGGGAAACACCATATATTTT.

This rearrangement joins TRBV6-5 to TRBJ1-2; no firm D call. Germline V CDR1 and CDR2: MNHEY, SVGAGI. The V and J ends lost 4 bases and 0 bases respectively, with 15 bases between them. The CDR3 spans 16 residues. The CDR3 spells CASSSAATSANYGYTF. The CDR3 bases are TGTGCCAGCAGTTCAGCGGCAACCTCAGCTAACTATGGCTACACCTTC.

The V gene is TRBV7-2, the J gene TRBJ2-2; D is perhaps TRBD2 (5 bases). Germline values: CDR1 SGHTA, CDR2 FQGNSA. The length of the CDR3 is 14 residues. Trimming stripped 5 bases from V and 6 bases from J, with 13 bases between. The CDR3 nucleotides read TGTGCCAGCAGCAATTGGGCTAGCCCCGGGGAGCTGTTTTTT. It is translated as CASSNWASPGELFF.

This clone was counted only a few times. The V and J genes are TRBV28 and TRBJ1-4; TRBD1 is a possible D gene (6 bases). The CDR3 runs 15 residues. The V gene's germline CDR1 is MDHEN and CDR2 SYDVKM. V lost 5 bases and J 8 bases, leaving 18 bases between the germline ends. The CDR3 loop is CASSTPGGAREKLFF. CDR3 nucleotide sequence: TGTGCCAGCAGTACTCCCGGGGGGGCACGGGAAAAACTGTTTTTT.

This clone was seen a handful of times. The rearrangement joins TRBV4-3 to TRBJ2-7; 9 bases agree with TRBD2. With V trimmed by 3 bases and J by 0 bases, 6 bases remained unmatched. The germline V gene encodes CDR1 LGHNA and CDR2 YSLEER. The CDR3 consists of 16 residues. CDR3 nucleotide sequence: TGCGCCAGCAGCCAGAGTAGCGGGAGAGACTCCTACGAGCAGTACTTC. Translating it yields CASSQSSGRDSYEQYF.

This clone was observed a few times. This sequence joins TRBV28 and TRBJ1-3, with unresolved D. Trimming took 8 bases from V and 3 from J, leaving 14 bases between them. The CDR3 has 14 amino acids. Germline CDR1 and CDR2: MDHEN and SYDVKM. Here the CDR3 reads CASCSERNGNTIYF. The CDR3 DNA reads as TGTGCCAGCTGCTCCGAGAGGAATGGAAACACCATATATTTT. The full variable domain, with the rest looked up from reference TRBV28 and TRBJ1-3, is DVKVTQSSRYLVKRTGEKVFLECVQDMDHENMFWYRQDPGLGLRLIYFSYDVKMKEKGDIPEGYSVSREKKERFSLILESASTNQTSMYLCASCSERNGNTIYFGEGSWLTVV.

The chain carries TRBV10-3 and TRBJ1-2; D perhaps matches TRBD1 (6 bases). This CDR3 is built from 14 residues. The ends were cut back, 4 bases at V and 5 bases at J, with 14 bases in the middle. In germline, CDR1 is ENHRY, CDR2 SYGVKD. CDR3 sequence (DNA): TGTGCCATCAGTGGACAGGAGACTACTTATGGCTACACCTTC. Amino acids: CAISGQETTYGYTF.

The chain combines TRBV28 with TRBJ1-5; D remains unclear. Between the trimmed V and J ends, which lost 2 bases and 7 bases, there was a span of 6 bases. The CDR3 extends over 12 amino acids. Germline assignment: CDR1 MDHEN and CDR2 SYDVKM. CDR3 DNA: TGTGCCAGCAGTTTAGACTGGCAGCCCCAGCATTTT. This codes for CASSLDWQPQHF.

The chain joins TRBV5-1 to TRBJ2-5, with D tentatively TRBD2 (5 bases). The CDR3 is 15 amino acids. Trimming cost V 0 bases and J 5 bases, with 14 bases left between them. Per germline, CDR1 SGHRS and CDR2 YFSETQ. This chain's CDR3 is CASSLDGNGGETQYF. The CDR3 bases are TGCGCCAGCAGCTTGGATGGCAACGGCGGGGAGACCCAGTACTTC. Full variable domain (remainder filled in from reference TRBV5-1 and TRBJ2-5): KAGVTQTPRYLIKTRGQQVTLSCSPISGHRSVSWYQQTPGQGLQFLFEYFSETQRNKGNFPGRFSGRQFSNSRSEMNVSTLELGDSALYLCASSLDGNGGETQYFGPGTRLLVL.

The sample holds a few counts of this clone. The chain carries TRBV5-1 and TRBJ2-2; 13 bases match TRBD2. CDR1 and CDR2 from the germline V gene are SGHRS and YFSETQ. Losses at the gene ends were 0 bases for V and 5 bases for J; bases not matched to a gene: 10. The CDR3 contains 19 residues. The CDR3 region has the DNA TGCGCCAGCAGCTTGGCCGGACTAGCGGGAGTAGTGGGAACCGGGGAGCTGTTTTTT. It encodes CASSLAGLAGVVGTGELFF.

The CDR3 nucleotides are TGCGCCAGCAGCTTCGGACACACCACCGGGGAGCTGTTTTTT. It specifies CASSFGHTTGELFF. J is TRBJ2-2 and V is TRBV5-1; tentatively, D is TRBD1 (5 bases). Germline CDR1 is SGHRS and CDR2 is YFSETQ. V was shortened by 2 bases and J by 4 bases, with 9 bases between the two germline ends. The CDR3 has 14 amino acids.

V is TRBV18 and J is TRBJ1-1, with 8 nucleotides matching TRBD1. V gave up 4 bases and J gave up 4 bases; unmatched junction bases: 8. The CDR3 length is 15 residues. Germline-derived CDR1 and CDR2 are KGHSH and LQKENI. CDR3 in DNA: TGTGCCAGCTCACAAACAGGGGGGGAAAGCACTGAAGCTTTCTTT. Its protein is CASSQTGGESTEAFF. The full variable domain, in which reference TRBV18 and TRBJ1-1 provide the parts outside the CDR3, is NAGVMQNPRHLVRRRGQEARLRCSPMKGHSHVYWYRQLPEEGLKFMVYLQKENIIDESGMPKERFSAEFPKEGPSILRIQQVVRGDSAAYFCASSQTGGESTEAFFGQGTRLTVV.

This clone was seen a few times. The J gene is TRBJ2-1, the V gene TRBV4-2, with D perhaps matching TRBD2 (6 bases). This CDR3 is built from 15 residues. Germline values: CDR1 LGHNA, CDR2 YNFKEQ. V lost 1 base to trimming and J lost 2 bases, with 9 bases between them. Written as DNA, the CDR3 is TGTGCCAGCAGCCAAGCTCGACTAGCCTACAATGAGCAGTTCTTC. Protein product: CASSQARLAYNEQFF.

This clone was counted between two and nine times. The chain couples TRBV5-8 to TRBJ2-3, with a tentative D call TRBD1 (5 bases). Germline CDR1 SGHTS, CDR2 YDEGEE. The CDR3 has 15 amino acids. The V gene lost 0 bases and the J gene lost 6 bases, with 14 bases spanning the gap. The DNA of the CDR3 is TGTGCCAGCAGCTTGGCTGACAGAGAGTGGGATACGCAGTATTTT. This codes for CASSLADREWDTQYF. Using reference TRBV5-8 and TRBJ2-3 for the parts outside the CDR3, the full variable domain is EAGVTQSPTHLIKTRGQQATLRCSPISGHTSVYWYQQALGLGLQFLLWYDEGEERNRGNFPPRFSGRQFPNYSSELNVNALELEDSALYLCASSLADREWDTQYFGPGTRLTVL.

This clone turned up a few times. The CDR3 loop reads CASSLDDRGGYTF. CDR3 DNA sequence: TGTGCCAGCAGCTTAGATGACAGGGGCGGCTACACCTTC. The V and J genes are TRBV7-2 and TRBJ1-2; 8 bases map to TRBD1. The germline V gene encodes CDR1 SGHTA and CDR2 FQGNSA. This CDR3 has 13 amino acids. Trimming at V came to 1 base and at J to 8 bases, leaving 3 bases not matched to a gene.

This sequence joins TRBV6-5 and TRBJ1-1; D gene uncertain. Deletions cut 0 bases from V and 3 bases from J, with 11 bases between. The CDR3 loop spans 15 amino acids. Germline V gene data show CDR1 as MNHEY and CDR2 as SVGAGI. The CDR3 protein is CASSYSIAGDTEAFF. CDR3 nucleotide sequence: TGTGCCAGCAGTTACTCGATCGCGGGAGACACTGAAGCTTTCTTT.

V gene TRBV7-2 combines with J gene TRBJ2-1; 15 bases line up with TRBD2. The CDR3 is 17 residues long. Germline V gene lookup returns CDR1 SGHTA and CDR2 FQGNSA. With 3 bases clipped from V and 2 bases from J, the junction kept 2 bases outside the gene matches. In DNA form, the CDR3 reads TGTGCCAGCAGCTTGGGACTAGCGGGGGGTACCTACAATGAGCAGTTCTTC. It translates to CASSLGLAGGTYNEQFF. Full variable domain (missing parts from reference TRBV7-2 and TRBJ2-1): GAGVSQSPSNKVTEKGKDVELRCDPISGHTALYWYRQSLGQGLEFLIYFQGNSAPDKSGLPSDRFSAERTGGSVSTLTIQRTQQEDSAVYLCASSLGLAGGTYNEQFFGPGTRLTVL.